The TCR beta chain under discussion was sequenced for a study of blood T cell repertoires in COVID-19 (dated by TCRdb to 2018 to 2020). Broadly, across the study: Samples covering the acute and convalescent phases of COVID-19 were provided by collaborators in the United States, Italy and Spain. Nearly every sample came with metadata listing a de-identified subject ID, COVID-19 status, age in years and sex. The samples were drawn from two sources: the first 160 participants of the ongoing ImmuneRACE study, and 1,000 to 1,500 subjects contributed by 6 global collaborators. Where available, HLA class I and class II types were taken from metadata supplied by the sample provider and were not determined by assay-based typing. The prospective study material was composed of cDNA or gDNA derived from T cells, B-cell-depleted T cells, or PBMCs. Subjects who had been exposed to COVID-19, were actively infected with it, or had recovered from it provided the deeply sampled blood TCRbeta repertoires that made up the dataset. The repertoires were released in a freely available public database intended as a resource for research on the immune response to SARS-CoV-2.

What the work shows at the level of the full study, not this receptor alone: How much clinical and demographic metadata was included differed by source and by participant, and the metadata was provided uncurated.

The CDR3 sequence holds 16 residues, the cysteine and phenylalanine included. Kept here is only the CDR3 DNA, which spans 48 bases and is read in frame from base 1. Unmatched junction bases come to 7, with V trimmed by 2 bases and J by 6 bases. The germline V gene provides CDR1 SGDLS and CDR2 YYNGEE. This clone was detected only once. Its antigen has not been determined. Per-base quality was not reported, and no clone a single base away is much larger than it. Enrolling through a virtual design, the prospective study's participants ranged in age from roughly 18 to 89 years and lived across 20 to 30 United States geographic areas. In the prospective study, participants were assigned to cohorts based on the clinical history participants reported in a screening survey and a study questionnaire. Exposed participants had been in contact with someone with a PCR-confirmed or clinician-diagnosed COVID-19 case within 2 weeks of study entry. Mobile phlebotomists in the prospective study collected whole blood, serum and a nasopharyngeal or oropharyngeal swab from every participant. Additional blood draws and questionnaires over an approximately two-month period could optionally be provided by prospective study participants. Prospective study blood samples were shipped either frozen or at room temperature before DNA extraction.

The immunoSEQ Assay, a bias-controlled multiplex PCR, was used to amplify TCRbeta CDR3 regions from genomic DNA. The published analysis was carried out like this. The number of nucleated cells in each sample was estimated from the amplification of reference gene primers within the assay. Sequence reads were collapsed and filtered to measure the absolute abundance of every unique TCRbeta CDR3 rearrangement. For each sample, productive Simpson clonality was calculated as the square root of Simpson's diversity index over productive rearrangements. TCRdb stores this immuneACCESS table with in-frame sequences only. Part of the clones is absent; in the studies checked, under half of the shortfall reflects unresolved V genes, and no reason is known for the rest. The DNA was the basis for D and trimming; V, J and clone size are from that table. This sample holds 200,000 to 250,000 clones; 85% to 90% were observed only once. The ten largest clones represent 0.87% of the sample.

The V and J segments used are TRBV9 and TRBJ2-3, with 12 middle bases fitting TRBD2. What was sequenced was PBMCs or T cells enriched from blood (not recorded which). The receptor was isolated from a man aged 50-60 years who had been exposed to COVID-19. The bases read TGTGCCAGCAGCGTCATTTGGACTAGCGGGACGGATACGCAGTATTTT. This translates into CASSVIWTSGTDTQYF.